The next 3 T cell receptor beta chains were all read from a single sample in a study of cytomegalovirus exposure and HLA in healthy donors (dated by TCRdb to 2016 to 2017). The library was produced with the immunoSEQ multiplex PCR assay. For the multiplex PCR, a mixture combining 60 forward primers for TCR Vbeta segments and 13 reverse primers for TCR Jbeta segments was used. TCRdb retrieved this table from immuneACCESS and kept in-frame rearrangements only. Not all clones are present; in checked studies, unresolved V genes account for under half, and no reason is known for the remainder. Recorded for this sample are 95,000 to 150,000 clones; over 60% of them occurred a single time. The ten most abundant clones make up roughly 8.2% of the sample. The sample was PBMCs. The receptors were gathered from a woman in her 40s in good health and CMV-seropositive.

This chain joins TRBV29-1 and TRBJ1-1; D ambiguous. Trimming stripped 5 bases from V and 0 bases from J, with 10 bases between. CDR3 length: 13 amino acids. Germline V lookup: CDR1 SQVTM, CDR2 ANQGSEA. In DNA, the CDR3 is TGCAGCGTTCAACGGGAGATGAACACTGAAGCTTTCTTT. Protein sequence: CSVQREMNTEAFF.

V and J are TRBV5-1 and TRBJ1-1; D not resolved. V lost 4 bases and J 11 bases, leaving 27 bases between the germline ends. The CDR3 totals 16 residues. Germline V lookup: CDR1 SGHRS, CDR2 YFSETQ. CDR3 bases: TGCGCCAGCAGCCCCGCCGGACCAGTATGGAGGTCGGGCGCTTTCTTT. Residues: CASSPAGPVWRSGAFF.

The table lists this clone with a count of one. The chain carries TRBV9 and TRBJ1-4; D is perhaps TRBD1 (5 bases). CDR1 and CDR2 (germline): SGDLS, YYNGEE. Trimming took off 4 bases at V and 6 bases at J, with 13 bases between the two ends. The CDR3 spans 14 residues. In DNA form, the CDR3 reads TGTGCCAGCAGCTTCGCCGGACACGATGAAAAACTGTTTTTT. Protein sequence: CASSFAGHDEKLFF.